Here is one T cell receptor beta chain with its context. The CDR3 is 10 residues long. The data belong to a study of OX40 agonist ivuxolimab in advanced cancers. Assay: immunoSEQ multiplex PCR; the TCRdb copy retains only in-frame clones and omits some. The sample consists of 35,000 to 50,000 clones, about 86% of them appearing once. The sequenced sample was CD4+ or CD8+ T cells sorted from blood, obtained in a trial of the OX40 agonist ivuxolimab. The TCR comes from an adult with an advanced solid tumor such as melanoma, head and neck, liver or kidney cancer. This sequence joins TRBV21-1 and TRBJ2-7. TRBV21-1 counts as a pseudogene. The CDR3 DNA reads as TGTGCCAGCAGCAAAATCGAGCAGTACGTC. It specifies CASSKIEQYV.